The 6 T cell receptor beta chains reported below all come from one sample, sequenced in a study of T cell responses to AZD1222 COVID-19 vaccine. Sequencing used immunoSEQ multiplex PCR; TCRdb keeps in-frame clones, though not all of them. The top ten clones hold around 5% of a sample with roughly 140,000 clones, around nine tenths of them seen once. The sample here was peripheral blood, taken on day 0 of AZD1222 vaccination. The receptors shown here come from an adult in good health.

This clone has a single count. The chain has TRBV7-9 and TRBJ2-7; no reliable D call. The V end lost 6 bases, the J end lost 5 bases, and 17 bases lay between the germline ends. CDR1 is SEHNR and CDR2 is FQNEAQ in the germline V gene (reference sequence). The length of the CDR3 is 14 residues. In DNA, the CDR3 is TGTGCCAGCAGTTTCGAGCCCTCAGGAGACGAGCAGTACTTC. Translation gives CASSFEPSGDEQYF.

The V call is TRBV4-3, the J call TRBJ2-6, with 7 bases that match TRBD2. CDR1 and CDR2 from the germline V gene are LGHNA and YSLEER. Trimming removed 1 base from V and 1 base from J; junction bases left unmatched: 7. The CDR3 length is 18 residues. The CDR3 coding sequence is TGCGCCAGCAGCCAAGGCGCGGGAGACTCTTCTGGGGCCAACGTCCTGACTTTC. Amino acid sequence: CASSQGAGDSSGANVLTF.

The chain has TRBV5-4 and TRBJ2-1; 15 bases are shared with TRBD2. V shed 2 bases, J shed 7 bases, and the junction held 7 bases outside the gene matches. Germline V lookup: CDR1 SGHNT, CDR2 YYREEE (reference sequence). CDR3 length equals 17 residues. The CDR3 protein is CASSFGGLAGGGNEQFF. In DNA form, the CDR3 reads TGTGCCAGCAGCTTTGGGGGACTAGCGGGAGGTGGGAATGAGCAGTTCTTC.

The chain has TRBV18 and TRBJ1-2; no reliable D call. Germline CDR1 reads KGHSH; CDR2 reads LQKENI. Trimming removed 4 bases from V and 0 bases from J, with 9 bases in between. The CDR3 covers 14 residues. The CDR3 region is CASSRVGTNYGYTF. The CDR3 nucleotides read TGTGCCAGCTCACGAGTAGGGACTAACTATGGCTACACCTTC. Using reference TRBV18 and TRBJ1-2 for the parts outside the CDR3, the full variable domain is NAGVMQNPRHLVRRRGQEARLRCSPMKGHSHVYWYRQLPEEGLKFMVYLQKENIIDESGMPKERFSAEFPKEGPSILRIQQVVRGDSAAYFCASSRVGTNYGYTFGSGTRLTVV.

This clone was counted only a few times. The gene calls are TRBV28 and TRBJ2-5; the D gene is possibly TRBD1 (6 bases). The CDR3 runs 14 residues. Trimming took 6 bases from V and 1 from J, leaving 12 bases between them. Germline V gene sequence: CDR1 MDHEN, CDR2 SYDVKM. In DNA, the CDR3 is TGTGCCAGCAGCTCCTGGGACACCCAAGAGACCCAGTACTTC. This sequence encodes CASSSWDTQETQYF. Variable domain in full (rest from reference TRBV28 and TRBJ2-5): DVKVTQSSRYLVKRTGEKVFLECVQDMDHENMFWYRQDPGLGLRLIYFSYDVKMKEKGDIPEGYSVSREKKERFSLILESASTNQTSMYLCASSSWDTQETQYFGPGTRLLVL.

The chain is built from TRBV7-9 and TRBJ2-7; possibly TRBD2 for D (6 bases). This CDR3 region has 15 residues. Germline V gene lookup returns CDR1 SEHNR and CDR2 FQNEAQ (reference sequence). Between the trimmed V and J ends, which lost 5 bases and 6 bases, there was a span of 20 bases. The chain's CDR3 is CASSPREPILSEQYF. In DNA form, the CDR3 reads TGTGCCAGCAGCCCTCGGGAGCCTATATTATCCGAGCAGTACTTC.